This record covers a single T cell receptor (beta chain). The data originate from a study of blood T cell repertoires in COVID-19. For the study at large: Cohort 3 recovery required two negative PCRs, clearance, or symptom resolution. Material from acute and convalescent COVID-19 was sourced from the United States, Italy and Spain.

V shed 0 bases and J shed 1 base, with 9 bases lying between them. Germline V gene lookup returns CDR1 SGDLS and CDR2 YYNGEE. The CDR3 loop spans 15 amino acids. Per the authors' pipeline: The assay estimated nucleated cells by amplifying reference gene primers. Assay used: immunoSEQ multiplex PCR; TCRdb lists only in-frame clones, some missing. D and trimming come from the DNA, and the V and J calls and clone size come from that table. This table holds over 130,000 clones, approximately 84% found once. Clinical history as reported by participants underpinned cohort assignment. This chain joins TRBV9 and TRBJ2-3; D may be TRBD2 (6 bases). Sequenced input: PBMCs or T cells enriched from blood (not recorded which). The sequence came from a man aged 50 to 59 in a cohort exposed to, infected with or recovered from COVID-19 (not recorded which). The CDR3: CASSVGLGGTDTQYF. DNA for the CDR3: TGTGCCAGCAGCGTAGGACTAGGGGGCACAGATACGCAGTATTTT.